This T cell receptor (beta chain) was sequenced during a study of cytomegalovirus exposure and HLA in healthy donors. In germline, CDR1 is ENHRY, CDR2 SYGVKD. V lost 3 bases and J 0 bases, leaving 6 bases between the germline ends. The CDR3 runs 15 residues. Here immunoSEQ multiplex PCR was the method, and the copy in TCRdb shows in-frame clones only, minus some. Among over 250,000 clones listed, around 90% were seen once. This chain joins TRBV10-3 and TRBJ1-6; unclear D gene. The sequence derives from a young woman in good health and CMV-seropositive. Sequencing was done on a sample of PBMCs. In DNA, the CDR3 is TGTGCCATCAGTGACGATAGCTCCTATAATTCACCCCTCCACTTT. It yields the protein CAISDDSSYNSPLHF.